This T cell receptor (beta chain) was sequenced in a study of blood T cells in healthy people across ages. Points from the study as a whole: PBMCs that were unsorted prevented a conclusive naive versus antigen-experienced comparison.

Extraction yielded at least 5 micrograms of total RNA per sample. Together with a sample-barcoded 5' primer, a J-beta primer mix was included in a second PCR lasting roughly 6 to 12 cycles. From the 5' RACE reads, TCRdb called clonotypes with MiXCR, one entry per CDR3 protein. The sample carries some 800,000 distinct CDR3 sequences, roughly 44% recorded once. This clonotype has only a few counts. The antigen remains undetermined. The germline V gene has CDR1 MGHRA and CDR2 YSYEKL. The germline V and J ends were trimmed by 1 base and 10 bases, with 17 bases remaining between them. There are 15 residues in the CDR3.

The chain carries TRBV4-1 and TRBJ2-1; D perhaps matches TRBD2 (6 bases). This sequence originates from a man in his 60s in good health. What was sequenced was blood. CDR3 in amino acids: CASSQGGTAYREQFF. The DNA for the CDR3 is TGCGCCAGCAGCCAAGGAGGGACTGCTTATCGGGAGCAGTTCTTC.